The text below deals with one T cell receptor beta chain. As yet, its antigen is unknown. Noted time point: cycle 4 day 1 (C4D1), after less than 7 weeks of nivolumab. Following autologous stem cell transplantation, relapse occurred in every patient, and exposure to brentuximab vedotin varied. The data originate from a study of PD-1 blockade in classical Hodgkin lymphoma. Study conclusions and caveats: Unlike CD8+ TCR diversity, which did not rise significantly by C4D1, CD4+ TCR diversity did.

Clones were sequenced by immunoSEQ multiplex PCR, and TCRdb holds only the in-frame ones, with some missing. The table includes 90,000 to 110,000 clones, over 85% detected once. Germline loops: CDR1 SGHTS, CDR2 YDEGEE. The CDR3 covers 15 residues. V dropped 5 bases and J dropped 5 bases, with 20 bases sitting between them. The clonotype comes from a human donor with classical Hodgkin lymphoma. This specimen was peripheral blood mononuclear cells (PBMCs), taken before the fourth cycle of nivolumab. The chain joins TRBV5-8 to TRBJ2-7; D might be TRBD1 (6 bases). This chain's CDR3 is CASSSRGSSFNEQYF. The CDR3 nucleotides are TGTGCCAGCAGTAGTAGGGGGTCATCGTTTAACGAGCAGTACTTC. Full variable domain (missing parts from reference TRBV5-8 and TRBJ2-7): EAGVTQSPTHLIKTRGQQATLRCSPISGHTSVYWYQQALGLGLQFLLWYDEGEERNRGNFPPRFSGRQFPNYSSELNVNALELEDSALYLCASSSRGSSFNEQYFGPGTRLTVT.